This T cell receptor (beta chain) is from a study of Ad26.COV2.S vaccination and SARS-CoV-2 variants (dated by TCRdb to the early 2020s). With respect to the entire study: Vaccine-arm donors were drawn from COV1001, a multicentre, randomized, double-blind, placebo-controlled phase I-IIa trial of Ad26.COV2.S in healthy adults. Ad26.COV2.S was given intramuscularly at 5x10^10 or 1x10^11 viral particles, as a single shot or as two shots 56 days apart. The specificity and breadth of SARS-CoV-2-reactive T cell receptors after Ad26.COV2.S vaccination were assessed by TCRbeta repertoire sequencing. A total of some 30 samples were included in the TCR-sequenced set, comprising approximately 20 Ad26.COV2.S vaccine recipients, 5 placebo recipients and 8 SARS-CoV-2 convalescent individuals. Trial participants were randomized into five groups of five, in which low-dose or high-dose Ad26.COV2.S was given once or twice, or placebo was given on both occasions. Investigators remained blinded to trial group allocation during experiments and outcome assessment.

The immunoSEQ Assay was used to sequence TCRbeta CDR3 regions. After extraction, genomic DNA underwent amplification by bias-controlled multiplex PCR, followed by high-throughput sequencing. The original methods were these. Collapsing and filtering of sequences were performed to quantify the absolute abundance of each unique TCRbeta CDR3 region. Usable DNA was measured by amplifying reference genes present in all nucleated cells, and TCRbeta template counts were normalized to that usable DNA to estimate T cell fraction. Repertoire TCRs were annotated as SARS-CoV-2-specific when V gene, CDR3 amino acid sequence and J gene were exactly matched to a known reactive TCR set. MIRA supplied the reference SARS-CoV-2 TCR set, which was filtered for enrichment in COVID-19-positive ImmuneCODE repertoires so that public or cross-reactive TCRs were removed. Based on the MIRA antigens, annotated TCRs were further analysed at the level of specific ORF or position within ORF. Depth was the summed frequency of annotated unique rearrangements, while breadth was defined as annotated unique rearrangements over total unique productive rearrangements. Two-sided Wilcoxon rank-sum tests were used to compare TCR breadth between groups. The table was pulled from immuneACCESS by TCRdb, which kept in-frame rearrangements only. Such tables lose some clones; where checked, under half of the loss comes from unresolved V genes, and the rest has no known cause. The V and J calls and clone size are taken from that table; D and trimming were inferred from the DNA. The sample profile shows 300,000 to 400,000 clones; 86% of them were found once. Around 2% of the sample goes to the ten largest clones.

This clone was observed a single time. The antigen it binds to is not known. Nothing much larger sits one base from this clone, and base qualities are not available. This specimen's treatment or condition label, per the study, means: roughly 19 received Ad26.COV2.S at low or high dose, single or two shots; roughly five received placebo; per-sample allocation not given. For vaccine and placebo recipients, repertoires were sequenced using samples collected on day 63 after the first injection. Cohort 1b enrolled about two dozen adults aged 18-55 years at a single site in Boston, USA, between 29 July and 7 August 2020. Ad26.COV2.S was a replication-incompetent adenovirus type 26 vector that expressed a prefusion-stabilized SARS-CoV-2 spike protein derived from the original Wuhan strain. Summary of the overall study and its limitations: After vaccination, substantial breadth of spike-specific CD8+ and CD4+ T cell responses was reported. Comparable non-spike TCR breadth was observed between vaccine and placebo recipients, consistent with only spike being contained in the vaccine. The study was not powered for comparison of responses between vaccine doses or regimens. The authors noted that the TCR breadth and depth analyses may have underestimated total T cell responses. Spike-specific TCR breadth was higher in Ad26.COV2.S recipients than in placebo recipients (P = 0.0014).

The junction shows trimming of 6 bases on V and 7 bases on J, plus 9 bases between the germline ends. The germline V gene (reference sequence) yields MNHEY for CDR1 and SMNVEV for CDR2. From cysteine to phenylalanine, the CDR3 is 11 amino acids long. CDR3 DNA is the only sequence kept; it has 33 bases, read in frame from the first base. The TCR comes from a person aged 18-60 years who received the Ad26.COV2.S COVID-19 vaccine or a placebo. The material was peripheral blood, obtained in a trial of Ad26.COV2.S vaccine versus placebo. The chain is encoded by TRBV27 joined to TRBJ1-2; 5 matching bases give a weak D call of TRBD1. The CDR3 region has the sequence CASRGRGGYTF. In nucleotides, the sequence is TGTGCCAGCAGGGGGCGCGGTGGCTACACCTTC.